This T cell receptor beta chain was recorded in a study of blood T cell repertoires in COVID-19. Overall study: COVID-19 samples collected from the United States, Italy and Spain covered acute and convalescent phases. Sample material is recorded as cDNA or gDNA derived from T cells, B-cell-depleted T cells, or PBMCs.

Authors' processing steps: Estimation of nucleated cell counts was performed using reference gene primer amplification. TCRdb keeps only in-frame clones here, not all; method: immunoSEQ multiplex PCR. V, J and clone size are taken as reported in that table, and D and trimming were inferred from the DNA itself. Of some 150,000 clones in the sample, about 90% were seen once. Germline lookup yields CDR1 MDHEN and CDR2 SYDVKM. The CDR3 is 15 residues long. With V trimmed by 4 bases and J by 3 bases, 6 bases remained unmatched. The gene calls are TRBV28 and TRBJ1-5; 7 nucleotides match TRBD1. Input material: peripheral blood. The clonotype was recovered from a man over 45 with active or convalescent COVID-19. In DNA form, the CDR3 reads TGTGCCAGCAGTTCGCAACAGGGGAACAATCAGCCCCAGCATTTT. Its protein is CASSSQQGNNQPQHF.